This entry describes one T cell receptor beta chain. Its antigen is unknown. The junction departs from germline at one end; a sequencing error may be responsible. This sample is part of a study of cytomegalovirus exposure and HLA in healthy donors. Study at large: Ancestry clustering placed 81% of several hundred genotyped donors in the Caucasian-associated cluster.

Study-level points and caveats: Researchers had no immune exposure information except CMV serostatus available.

PCR was performed using 60 Vbeta and 13 Jbeta primers. Using immunoSEQ multiplex PCR, the repertoire was profiled, and TCRdb retains in-frame clones only, with some absent. The table lists about 130,000 clones, roughly 83% of them singletons, with 1.5% to 2% in the top ten. There are 16 residues in the CDR3. Per germline, CDR1 SEHNR and CDR2 FQNEAQ (reference sequence). The source material was PBMCs. This receptor was taken from a man aged 18 to 29 in good health and CMV-seronegative. This chain uses TRBV7-9 with TRBJ2-2; possibly TRBD2 for D (6 bases). The CDR3 bases are TGTTCCAGCAGCTATGTGGTAGCGGCAAACACCGGGGAGCTGTTTTTT. Translated: CSSSYVVAANTGELFF.